These 10 T cell receptor beta chains were all obtained from the same sample, sequenced in a study of shared clonotypes between healthy human individuals. TCRdb keeps only in-frame clones here, not all; method: immunoSEQ multiplex PCR. Of around 700,000 clones in the sample, about two thirds were seen once. The sample taken for sequencing was memory CD4+ T cells sorted from blood. As for subset: CD45RA-negative fraction. These receptors were obtained from a woman in her thirties in good health.

The rearrangement joins TRBV7-9 to TRBJ1-3; D uncertain. Germline V gene lookup returns CDR1 SEHNR and CDR2 FQNEAQ (reference sequence). This CDR3 is 14 amino acids long. V was pared by 4 bases and J by 2 bases, with 9 bases between. CDR3 in amino acids: CASSSGSTGNTIYF. The CDR3 coding sequence is TGTGCCAGCAGCTCGGGGAGCACTGGAAACACCATATATTTT.

J is TRBJ2-1 and V is TRBV19; TRBD2 might be the D (5 bases). The CDR3 covers 15 residues. V was shortened by 4 bases and J by 0 bases, with 10 bases between the two germline ends. From germline, CDR1 is LNHDA and CDR2 SQIVND (reference sequence). CDR3 in DNA: TGTGCCAGTAGTAGACCGGGAAGCTCCTACAATGAGCAGTTCTTC. Amino acid sequence: CASSRPGSSYNEQFF.

This clone was found a few times. V is TRBV5-1 and J is TRBJ2-1; 9 bases are shared with TRBD1. The germline V gene has CDR1 SGHRS and CDR2 YFSETQ. This CDR3 is built from 15 residues. V shed 0 bases, J shed 5 bases, and the junction held 3 bases outside the gene matches. The CDR3 DNA sequence: TGCGCCAGCAGCTTGGGGGACAGGGACCACAATGAGCAGTTCTTC. It specifies CASSLGDRDHNEQFF.

The V call is TRBV5-4, the J call TRBJ1-4, with unresolved D. CDR3 length: 16 residues. V was trimmed by 1 base and J by 0 bases, leaving 10 bases between them. Per germline, CDR1 SGHNT and CDR2 YYREEE (reference sequence). CDR3 protein: CASSLRDRATNEKLFF. The CDR3 DNA follows: TGTGCCAGCAGCTTGCGGGATAGAGCAACTAATGAAAAACTGTTTTTT.

This clone was observed a handful of times. The J gene is TRBJ2-7, the V gene TRBV30; 12 positions agree with TRBD2. The CDR3 is 14 amino acids. V gave up 0 bases and J gave up 6 bases; unmatched junction bases: 3. Germline CDR1 is GTSNPN and CDR2 is SVGIG (reference sequence). The CDR3 is CAWSVQGLAGEQYF. CDR3 nucleotides: TGTGCCTGGAGTGTACAGGGACTAGCGGGCGAGCAGTACTTC.

The chain has TRBV25-1 and TRBJ1-4; D is perhaps TRBD1 (6 bases). V gave up 4 bases and J gave up 13 bases, with 25 bases separating them. The CDR3 extends over 16 amino acids. The germline V gene encodes CDR1 MGHDK and CDR2 SYGVNS. The CDR3 loop reads CASSGQGRGGLNSLFF. DNA of the CDR3: TGTGCCAGCAGTGGGCAGGGGAGGGGAGGTCTGAATTCACTGTTTTTT.

The chain couples TRBV15 to TRBJ1-3; 7 nucleotides line up with TRBD1. The CDR3 extends over 15 amino acids. Germline lookup yields CDR1 LNHNV and CDR2 YYDKDF (reference sequence). J lost 4 bases, V lost 2 bases, and 5 bases had no gene match. The CDR3 DNA is TGTGCCACCAGCAGAAAACAGGGGCGCGGAAACACCATATATTTT. Amino acids: CATSRKQGRGNTIYF.

This clone is termed medium-sized. The V and J genes are TRBV5-4 and TRBJ2-7, with D tentatively TRBD1 (6 bases). Germline V gives CDR1 SGHNT, CDR2 YYREEE (reference sequence). There are 14 residues in the CDR3. V lost 4 bases and J 5 bases, leaving 16 bases between the germline ends. The CDR3, as DNA: TGTGCCAGCAGCCCGGAGCCGGGACACAACGAGCAGTACTTC. Its protein is CASSPEPGHNEQYF. The whole variable domain, remainder taken from reference TRBV5-4 and TRBJ2-7, is ETGVTQSPTHLIKTRGQQVTLRCSSQSGHNTVSWYQQALGQGPQFIFQYYREEENGRGNFPPRFSGLQFPNYSSELNVNALELDDSALYLCASSPEPGHNEQYFGPGTRLTVT.

This sequence joins TRBV6-5 and TRBJ1-5, with 7 positions matching TRBD1. The junction had 3 bases not matched to a gene; V was cut back by 5 bases and J by 2 bases. The CDR3 has 14 amino acids. Germline CDR1 is MNHEY and CDR2 is SVGAGI. The CDR3 nucleotides read TGTGCCAGCAGTACCGGGACAGGCAATCAGCCCCAGCATTTT. This gives the protein CASSTGTGNQPQHF.

This sequence joins TRBV28 and TRBJ1-2, with TRBD1 identical over 8 bases. V was pared by 7 bases and J by 5 bases, with 15 bases of the junction left unmatched. This CDR3 has 16 amino acids. Germline CDR1 MDHEN, CDR2 SYDVKM. The CDR3 coding sequence is TGTGCCAGCAAAATCGGTGCAGGGGGCTATGGGTATGGCTACACCTTC. Translating it yields CASKIGAGGYGYGYTF.